This T cell receptor beta chain is from a study of cytomegalovirus exposure and HLA in healthy donors. Study-level findings and limits: It was approximately 160 TCR beta chains that were listed as cytomegalovirus-associated. Among the CMV-associated chains, three were confirmed in vitro as specific for CMV antigens.

PCR used 60 Vbeta primers and 13 Jbeta primers. Repertoires were generated with immunoSEQ multiplex PCR, while TCRdb's copy carries only in-frame clones and drops some. Counted here are some 170,000 clones, about 81% occurring once; the ten biggest clones make up roughly 0.99%. Healthy bone marrow donors supplied every sample. This CDR3 is 11 amino acids long. V gave up 6 bases and J gave up 5 bases, with 7 bases separating them. The germline gives CDR1 ENHRY, CDR2 SYGVKD. On this clone itself: The antigen is unknown.

Sequencing was carried out using PBMCs. The J gene is TRBJ2-5, the V gene TRBV10-3; D unclear. The sequence was obtained from a girl aged 2 to 10 in good health and CMV-seropositive. CDR3 nucleotide sequence: TGTGCCATCAGGTCAGGCGAGACCCAGTACTTC. Translating gives CAIRSGETQYF.